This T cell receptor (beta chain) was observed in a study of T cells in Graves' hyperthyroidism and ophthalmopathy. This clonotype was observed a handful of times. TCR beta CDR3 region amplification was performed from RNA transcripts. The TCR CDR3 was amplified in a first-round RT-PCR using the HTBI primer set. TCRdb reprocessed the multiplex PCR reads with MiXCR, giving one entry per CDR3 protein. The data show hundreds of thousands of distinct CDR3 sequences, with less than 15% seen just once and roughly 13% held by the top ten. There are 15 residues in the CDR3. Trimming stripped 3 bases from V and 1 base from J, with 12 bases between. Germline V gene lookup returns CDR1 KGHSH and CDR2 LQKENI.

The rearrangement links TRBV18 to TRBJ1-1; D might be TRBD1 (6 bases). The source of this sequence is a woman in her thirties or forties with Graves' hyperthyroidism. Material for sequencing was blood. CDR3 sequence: CASSPRTVKNTEAFF. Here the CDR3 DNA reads TGTGCCAGCTCACCCCGGACAGTTAAGAACACTGAAGCTTTCTTT. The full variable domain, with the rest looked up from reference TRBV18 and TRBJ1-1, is NAGVMQNPRHLVRRRGQEARLRCSPMKGHSHVYWYRQLPEEGLKFMVYLQKENIIDESGMPKERFSAEFPKEGPSILRIQQVVRGDSAAYFCASSPRTVKNTEAFFGQGTRLTVV.